The T cell receptor beta chain under discussion was sequenced for a study of human CD8 memory T cell subsets. Study-wide results and caveats: Among T cell receptor chains, only the beta chains were sequenced in this study.

Germline CDR1 DFQATT, CDR2 SNEGSKA (reference sequence). This CDR3 region has 13 residues. TCR beta was sequenced from UMI-tagged 5' RACE libraries. TCRdb derives one entry per CDR3 protein from the 5' RACE reads, leaving out DNA. This table holds roughly 10,000 distinct CDR3 sequences. In regard to this clonotype: Its specificity is unknown.

Healthy donors supplied buffy coats, and the PBMC came from them. RNA came from duplicate vials of about 150,000 sorted CD8+ T cells per subset. The TCR originated in a human donor in good health. Specimen: CD8+ T cells from PBMCs. The V gene is TRBV20-1, the J gene TRBJ2-7; TCRdb reports TRBD1, a call that lacks DNA to check it against. CDR3 amino acids: CSAGRDSNYEQYF.